This T cell receptor (beta chain) was sequenced for a study of T cell clonality in common variable immunodeficiency. This clone was seen many times. The CDR3 end falls 3 residues outside the read, so it is completed with the germline J gene. The CDR3 is made up of 13 amino acids. The ends lost 5 bases at V and 4 bases at J; junction bases unmatched: 5. Germline lookup yields CDR1 GTSNPN and CDR2 SVGIG (reference sequence). TCRdb keeps only in-frame clones here, not all; method: immunoSEQ multiplex PCR. The sample includes roughly 30,000 clones, none of them occurring once. Blood samples were heparinized, about 5 to 9 ml per donor.

Sequences were obtained from peripheral blood mononuclear cells. The V gene is TRBV30, the J gene TRBJ2-3, with TRBD2 matching 8 bases. This clonotype was sampled from a person aged 18 to 75 in good health. The CDR3 reads CAWASGLSDTQYF. Incomplete CDR3 DNA: TGTGCCTGGGCTAGCGGGCTCTCAGATACG.